This TCR beta chain was found in a study of blood T cells in healthy people across ages. The germline V gene encodes CDR1 DFQATT and CDR2 SNEGSKA (reference sequence). The CDR3 contains 15 residues. V was trimmed by 2 bases and J by 1 base, leaving 14 bases between them. Together with a sample-barcoded 5' primer, a J-beta primer mix was included in a second PCR lasting about 7 to 11 cycles. TCRdb ran MiXCR on the 5' RACE reads and lists one entry per CDR3 protein. Found here are approximately 670,000 distinct CDR3 sequences, around 38% of them singletons; the top ten hold about 30%. This clonotype occurred a few times.

The clonotype originates from an elderly man in good health. The chain couples TRBV20-1 to TRBJ2-5; D uncertain. Sequencing was carried out using blood. The CDR3 reads CSARNEPGIQETQYF. CDR3 in DNA: TGCAGTGCTAGAAACGAACCAGGCATCCAAGAGACCCAGTACTTC.